Listed below are T cell receptor beta chains from one sample, sequenced in a study of OX40 agonist ivuxolimab in advanced cancers. Using immunoSEQ multiplex PCR, the repertoire was profiled, and TCRdb retains in-frame clones only, with some absent. The sample lists 81,000 or so clones, more than 70% seen once, with 0.45% to 0.55% in the top ten. Sequencing used CD4+ or CD8+ T cells sorted from blood, obtained in a trial of the OX40 agonist ivuxolimab. The receptor set was obtained from an adult with an advanced solid tumor such as melanoma, head and neck, liver or kidney cancer. CDR3s include the opening cysteine and the closing phenylalanine or tryptophan. Each record gives: D gene, V gene, clone size, J gene, CDR3 DNA, CDR3 protein. A D gene is named only where the DNA matches it firmly. Size is omitted from some rows. Given values are once, few, many or a class for expanded clones.

>TRBD1|TRBV7-9|once|TRBJ2-7
TGTGCCAGCAGCTCCGGAAGGGGACAGGGGCGGTACGAGCAGTACTTC
CASSSGRGQGRYEQYF
>NA|TRBV28|once|TRBJ1-3
TGTGCCAGCAGTTCCCCCCCAGGCTCTGGAAACACCATATATTTT
CASSSPPGSGNTIYF
>TRBD1|TRBV6-1|NA|TRBJ1-2
TGTGCCAGCAAATCCGGGACAGGGGATCTTGGCTACACCTTC
CASKSGTGDLGYTF
>NA|TRBV4-1|NA|TRBJ2-7
TGCGCCAGCAGCCAAGGGCAGCGGGCCCCTCGCTACGAGCAGTACTTC
CASSQGQRAPRYEQYF
>NA|TRBV4-1|NA|TRBJ1-1
TGCGCCAGCAGCCCCTTCACTCAGGGCATCACTGAAGCTTTCTTT
CASSPFTQGITEAFF
>NA|TRBV6-5|NA|TRBJ1-5
TGTGCCAGCAGCCTTCCGGATCAGCCCCAGCATTTT
CASSLPDQPQHF
>TRBD1|TRBV7-2|few|TRBJ2-1
TGTGCCAGCAGCAGACAGGGAAATGAGCAGTTCTTC
CASSRQGNEQFF
>NA|TRBV5-4|NA|TRBJ1-4
TGTGCCAGCAGCCGGGACCTAACAACTAATGAAAAACTGTTTTTT
CASSRDLTTNEKLFF
>TRBD1|TRBV6-6|once|TRBJ1-1
TGTGCCAGCTCTCTCGGGGGGGCTCCAGGGGGAGCTTTCTTT
CASSLGGAPGGAFF
>NA|TRBV19|NA|TRBJ1-2
TGTGCCAGTAGTCTCCGGGAAGAGAGATATGGCTACACCTTC
CASSLREERYGYTF
>NA|TRBV14|NA|TRBJ2-2
TGTGCCAGCAGCCAAGCTTACCGGGGGACCGGGGAGCTGTTTTTT
CASSQAYRGTGELFF
>TRBD2|TRBV5-1|NA|TRBJ2-1
TGCGCCAGCAGCTTGGATGTAGCGGGTTCTTTAGATGAGCAGTTCTTC
CASSLDVAGSLDEQFF
>NA|TRBV2|NA|TRBJ1-1
TGTGCCAGCAGTGGCAGACGAGGGACTGAAGCTTTCTTT
CASSGRRGTEAFF
>NA|TRBV15|NA|TRBJ1-4
TGTGCCACCAGCAGAGGAGAACGGGAAAAACTGTTTTTT
CATSRGEREKLFF
>NA|TRBV5-5|NA|TRBJ1-1
TGTGCCAGCAATTATTGGACAGCGAACACTGAAGCTTTCTTT
CASNYWTANTEAFF
>NA|TRBV5-1|NA|TRBJ1-3
TGCGCCAGCAGCTTGGACAGGCCGAGCTCTGGAAACACCATATATTTT
CASSLDRPSSGNTIYF
>TRBD2|TRBV9|few|TRBJ2-1
TGTGCCAGCAGCGCAACTAGTGGGGGGGTGGCCTACAATGAGCAGTTCTTC
CASSATSGGVAYNEQFF
>NA|TRBV10-3|NA|TRBJ1-2
TGTGCCATCAGTGAGTCTCGGTCGGGCGGTAACTATGGCTACACCTTC
CAISESRSGGNYGYTF
>NA|TRBV9|NA|TRBJ2-2
TGTGCCAGCAGCTCACGTTACCCCGGGGAGCTGTTTTTT
CASSSRYPGELFF
>NA|TRBV11-3|NA|TRBJ1-1
TGTGCCAGCAGCTTAGGCTTGAACACTGAAGCTTTCTTT
CASSLGLNTEAFF
>NA|TRBV6-6|NA|TRBJ2-7
TGTGCCAGCAGACTTGCTCCACAGGGTCCCTCCTACGAGCAGTACTTC
CASRLAPQGPSYEQYF
>TRBD2|TRBV6-6|NA|TRBJ2-2
TGTGCCAGCAGGAGACTAGCGGGGGACGCCGGGGAGCTGTTTTTT
CASRRLAGDAGELFF
>NA|TRBV5-1|once|TRBJ1-2
TGCGCCAGCAGCGTACAGGGAGAGGTCTATGGCTACACCTTC
CASSVQGEVYGYTF
>TRBD2|TRBV7-9|once|TRBJ2-3
TGTGCCAGCAGCCCCGCCTACGCGGGGGGGCTTCGCCCCACAGATACGCAGTATTTT
CASSPAYAGGLRPTDTQYF
>NA|TRBV6-5|NA|TRBJ1-6
TGTGCCAGCAGTTACTCAAGAAGGTCACCCCTCCACTTT
CASSYSRRSPLHF
>NA|TRBV5-4|NA|TRBJ1-1
TGTGCCAGCAGCTTGGAATTAGGGAACACTGAAGCTTTCTTT
CASSLELGNTEAFF
>NA|TRBV11-3|NA|TRBJ2-1
TGTGCCAGCAGCTCCCGTCAAACCGGGGGTGAGCAGTTCTTC
CASSSRQTGGEQFF
>TRBD2|TRBV5-5|NA|TRBJ2-3
TGTGCCAGCAGCAAGCTGCGGGGGGGTCCAAATACGCAGTATTTT
CASSKLRGGPNTQYF
>TRBD1|TRBV6-5|NA|TRBJ2-7
TGTGCCAGCAGAACAAGCCGGGACAGGTTGCAGCAGTACTTC
CASRTSRDRLQQYF
>NA|TRBV2|NA|TRBJ2-2
TGTGCCAGCAGGCTTATCGGGGAGCTGTTTTTT
CASRLIGELFF
>NA|TRBV20-1|NA|TRBJ2-1
TGCAGTGCTAGAAGGGACAATGAGCAGTTCTTC
CSARRDNEQFF
>TRBD1|TRBV19|NA|TRBJ2-2
TGTGCCAGTAGTCCTCGCCCGGACAGGGGGAGGCTCAGGGGGGCCGGGGAGCTGTTTTTT
CASSPRPDRGRLRGAGELFF
>NA|TRBV6-5|NA|TRBJ1-2
TGTGCCAGCAGTTACACGGGGAACTATGGCTACACCTTC
CASSYTGNYGYTF
>NA|TRBV28|NA|TRBJ2-6
TGTGCCAGCAGTGGACATTCTGGGGCCAACGTCCTGACTTTC
CASSGHSGANVLTF
>NA|TRBV9|NA|TRBJ2-7
TGTGCCAGCAGCGTTACTAGTGGGGGGCCCGGGTACGAGCAGTACTTC
CASSVTSGGPGYEQYF
>TRBD1|TRBV5-1|NA|TRBJ1-4
TGCGCCAGCAGCTCCGGGACAGGGGGTTTTGCAACTAATGAAAAACTGTTTTTT
CASSSGTGGFATNEKLFF
>NA|TRBV18|NA|TRBJ1-4
TGTGCCAGCTCACCAAATCGGGGAAGTCGAGATGAAAAACTGTTTTTT
CASSPNRGSRDEKLFF
>NA|TRBV29-1|NA|TRBJ2-1
TGCAGCGTTGAAACAGGCGAACCCTACAATGAGCAGTTCTTC
CSVETGEPYNEQFF
>TRBD2|TRBV4-3|NA|TRBJ2-7
TGCGCCAGCAGCCCAGGACTAGGGTTGTTCGAGCAGTACTTC
CASSPGLGLFEQYF
>TRBD1|TRBV5-1|NA|TRBJ1-4
TGCGCCAGCAGCACCGGACAGGGCACTAATGAAAAACTGTTTTTT
CASSTGQGTNEKLFF
>NA|TRBV7-3|NA|TRBJ2-2
TGTGCCAGCAGCTTAATGCACAACACCGGGGAGCTGTTTTTT
CASSLMHNTGELFF
>NA|TRBV5-1|NA|TRBJ1-2
TGCGCCAGCAGCTTGGAGGCCCTCACAGGGTATGGCTACACCTTC
CASSLEALTGYGYTF
>TRBD1|TRBV12-5|few|TRBJ2-3
TGTGCTAGTGGTTTGTCGGAGACGCCCAGGGGGACAGATACGCAGTATTTT
CASGLSETPRGTDTQYF
>NA|TRBV15|NA|TRBJ2-5
TGTGCCACCACCCCCGACCGAGGGCCAGGGACCCAGTACTTC
CATTPDRGPGTQYF
>NA|TRBV28|NA|TRBJ2-2
TGTGCCAGCAGTTTGGTTCACGACGGGGAGCTGTTTTTT
CASSLVHDGELFF
>NA|TRBV7-3|NA|TRBJ2-5
TGTGCCAGCAGCTCAGGGACTCCACAAGAGACCCAGTACTTC
CASSSGTPQETQYF
>TRBD1|TRBV5-1|NA|TRBJ1-1
TGCGCCAGCAGCCCCCCAGGGGGGGACGGGAACACTGAAGCTTTCTTT
CASSPPGGDGNTEAFF
>NA|TRBV18|NA|TRBJ2-5
TGTGCCAGCTCTCCTGGACAGAGTGAAGAGACCCAGTACTTC
CASSPGQSEETQYF
>TRBD1|TRBV2|once|TRBJ1-2
TGTGCCAGCAGGGGGACAGGGAGTGGCTACACCTTC
CASRGTGSGYTF